This T cell receptor beta chain was profiled in a study of shared clonotypes between healthy human individuals. Concerning this clone: The antigen remains undetermined.

Per germline, CDR1 SGDLS and CDR2 YYNGEE. This CDR3 is built from 12 residues. Trimming took off 4 bases at V and 5 bases at J, with 6 bases between the two ends. Participating donors were healthy, HIV-negative adults free of recent acute infections or vaccinations. Notes on the study in general: The researchers took only blood, and tissue repertoires probably look different.

DNA input for the unsorted PBMC replicate PCRs was roughly 290 ng, 25,000 to 35,000 T cell genomes. Unsorted PBMC DNA was run through sequencing on ten immunoSEQ deep assay plates. Method: immunoSEQ multiplex PCR; TCRdb's copy keeps in-frame clones and lacks some. The data contain hundreds of thousands of clones, around 77% of them singletons. Sequencing was carried out using PBMCs. This clonotype was obtained from a woman in her forties in good health. Some clones in this sample may be carry-over from other donors' samples. This chain links TRBV9 with TRBJ2-2; possible D gene TRBD2, 5 bases. CDR3 protein: CASSTSTGELFF. CDR3 nucleotide sequence: TGTGCCAGCAGCACTAGTACCGGGGAGCTGTTTTTT.